This record concerns one TCR beta chain sequence. The data are from a study of CD8+CD57+ T cells in acquired aplastic anemia. Study information: Yields of DNA that came from sorted CD4+ and CD8+ cells averaged roughly 3.3 ug. Healthy CD8+ samples averaged roughly 10 million reads.

Genomic DNA templated the TCR beta VDJ and CDR3 profiling. TCRdb reprocessed the reads with MiXCR, giving one entry per CDR3 protein. Here the sample spans roughly 180,000 distinct CDR3 sequences, approximately 49% being singletons. In germline, CDR1 is DFQATT, CDR2 SNEGSKA (reference sequence). V gave up 3 bases and J gave up 7 bases; unmatched junction bases: 12. CDR3 length: 15 amino acids. Sample: sorted CD4+, CD8+, or CD8+CD57+ T cells (not recorded which) from PBMCs. The sequence was obtained from a human donor in good health. V gene TRBV20-1 combines with J gene TRBJ2-7, with TRBD1 matching 10 bases. The CDR3 DNA reads as TGCAGTGCTAGGGGCGGGACAGGGGACACCGGGGAGCAGTACTTC. Its translation: CSARGGTGDTGEQYF.